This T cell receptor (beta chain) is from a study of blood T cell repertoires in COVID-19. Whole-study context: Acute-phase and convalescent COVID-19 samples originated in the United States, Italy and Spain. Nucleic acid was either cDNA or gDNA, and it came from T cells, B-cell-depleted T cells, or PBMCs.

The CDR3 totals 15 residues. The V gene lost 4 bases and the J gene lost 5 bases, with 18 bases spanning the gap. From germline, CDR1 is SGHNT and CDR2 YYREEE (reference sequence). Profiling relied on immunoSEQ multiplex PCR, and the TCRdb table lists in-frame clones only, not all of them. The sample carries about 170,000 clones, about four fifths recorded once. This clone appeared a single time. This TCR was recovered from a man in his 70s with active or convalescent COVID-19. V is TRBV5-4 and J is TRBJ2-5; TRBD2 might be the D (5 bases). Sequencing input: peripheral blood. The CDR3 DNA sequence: TGTGCCAGCAGCGTGTACTTGAGGGTCGGGGAGACCCAGTACTTC. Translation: CASSVYLRVGETQYF. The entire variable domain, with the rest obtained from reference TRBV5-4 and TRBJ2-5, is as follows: ETGVTQSPTHLIKTRGQQVTLRCSSQSGHNTVSWYQQALGQGPQFIFQYYREEENGRGNFPPRFSGLQFPNYSSELNVNALELDDSALYLCASSVYLRVGETQYFGPGTRLLVL.